This T cell receptor beta chain originates from a study of cytomegalovirus exposure and HLA in healthy donors. Study overall: It was reported in a later analysis that the same platform had been used for the 120 or so validation repertoires as for the approximately 670 first-cohort repertoires. General study results and limits: First-cohort TCR clusters tended to co-occur in the approximately 130 validation repertoires, a later analysis found. It was around 160 TCR beta chains that were listed as cytomegalovirus-associated. A few CMV-associated chains were confirmed in vitro to be specific for CMV antigens.

Clones were sequenced by immunoSEQ multiplex PCR, and TCRdb holds only the in-frame ones, with some missing. The top ten clones hold 0.8% to 0.85% of a sample with around 400,000 clones, roughly 85% of them seen once. Turning to this clone: Its antigen is as yet unknown.

The CDR3 has 16 residues. V was clipped by 1 base and J by 0 bases, with 11 bases between them. Germline loops: CDR1 LNHNV, CDR2 YYDKDF (reference sequence). Sequencing was performed on PBMCs. This receptor was taken from a woman between 18 and 29 years old in good health and CMV-seronegative. The chain recombines TRBV15 with TRBJ2-3; D is unresolved. The CDR3 coding sequence is TGTGCCACCAGCAGAGTTGGCCAGGTTAGCACAGATACGCAGTATTTT. Translating gives CATSRVGQVSTDTQYF.